This T cell receptor beta chain was identified in a study of blood T cell repertoires in COVID-19. Study at large: Samples representing acute and convalescent COVID-19 were sourced from the United States, Italy and Spain. PBMCs, B-cell-depleted T cells, or T cells provided the cDNA or gDNA that made up the material.

Assay used: immunoSEQ multiplex PCR; TCRdb lists only in-frame clones, some missing. There are approximately 200,000 clones in the sample; about 88% occur only once, and 2.7% lies in the top ten. This CDR3 comprises 17 residues. From germline, CDR1 is SGHVS and CDR2 FNYEAQ. J was trimmed by 0 bases and V by 2 bases; bases with no gene match: 8. The chain couples TRBV7-6 to TRBJ1-1, with TRBD1 matching 8 bases. This TCR was sampled from a woman aged 60-75 years with acute or convalescent COVID-19. Sequencing was done on a sample of peripheral blood. The CDR3 DNA reads as TGTGCCAGCAGCTTACGGACAGGGCCAGGGATGAACACTGAAGCTTTCTTT. It encodes CASSLRTGPGMNTEAFF. Drawing the rest from reference TRBV7-6 and TRBJ1-1, the complete variable domain is GAGVSQSPRYKVTKRGQDVALRCDPISGHVSLYWYRQALGQGPEFLTYFNYEAQQDKSGLPNDRFSAERPEGSISTLTIQRTEQRDSAMYRCASSLRTGPGMNTEAFFGQGTRLTVV.